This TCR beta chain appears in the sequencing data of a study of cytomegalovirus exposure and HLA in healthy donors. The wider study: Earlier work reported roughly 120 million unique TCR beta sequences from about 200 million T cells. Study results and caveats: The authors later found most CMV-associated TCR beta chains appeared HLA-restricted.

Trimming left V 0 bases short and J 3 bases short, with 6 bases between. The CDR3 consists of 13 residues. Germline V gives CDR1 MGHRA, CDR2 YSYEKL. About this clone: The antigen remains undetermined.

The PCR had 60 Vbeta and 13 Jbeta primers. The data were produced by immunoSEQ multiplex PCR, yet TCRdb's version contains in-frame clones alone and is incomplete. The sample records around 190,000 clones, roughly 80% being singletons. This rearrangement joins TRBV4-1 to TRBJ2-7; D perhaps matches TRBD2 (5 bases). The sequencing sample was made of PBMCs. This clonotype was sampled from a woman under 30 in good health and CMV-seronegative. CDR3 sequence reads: CASSQEEDYEQYF. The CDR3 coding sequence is TGCGCCAGCAGCCAAGAGGAGGACTACGAGCAGTACTTC.